Below, 8 T cell receptor beta chains from the same sample are listed, as sequenced in a study of blood T cells in healthy people across ages. Sample-barcoded 5' priming and a J-beta primer mix drove a second PCR of about 6 to 12 cycles. TCRdb passed the 5' RACE reads through MiXCR, listing each CDR3 protein once. The sample lists some 1.8 million distinct CDR3 sequences; 30% to 40% were seen once. Source material: blood. The receptors shown here come from a human donor in good health.

This clonotype has more than one count but fewer than ten. The chain joins TRBV20-1 to TRBJ1-5; possible D gene TRBD1, 6 bases. This CDR3 is built from 13 residues. V was clipped by 4 bases and J by 5 bases, with 12 bases between them. Germline CDR1 is DFQATT and CDR2 is SNEGSKA (reference sequence). The CDR3: CSATRDIDQPQHF. In DNA form, the CDR3 reads TGCAGTGCTACCAGGGACATAGATCAGCCCCAGCATTTT.

This CDR3 is CASSQTGADRPQHF. CDR3 DNA sequence: TGTGCCAGCAGCCAGACAGGGGCGGATCGGCCCCAGCATTTT. The chain uses TRBV12-3 or TRBV12-4 and TRBJ1-5; TRBD1 matches 8 bases. The CDR3 is 14 residues long. V dropped 6 bases and J dropped 9; count of bases not matched to a gene: 10.

The V call is TRBV15, the J call TRBJ1-5; D is perhaps TRBD1 (5 bases). The CDR3 spans 17 residues. CDR1 is LNHNV, CDR2 YYDKDF, per germline (reference sequence). The V end lost 2 bases, the J end lost 2 bases, and 16 bases lay between the germline ends. CDR3 in amino acids: CATSRFAGRRGNQPQHF. CDR3 in DNA: TGTGCCACCAGCAGATTCGCGGGACGCCGGGGCAATCAGCCCCAGCATTTT.

In this sample, this clonotype turned up a few times. This may arise from a read error, as a much more abundant clone is one base away. The chain employs TRBV7-2 and TRBJ1-1; D call uncertain. Germline CDR1 SGHTA, CDR2 FQGNSA. Trimming stripped 6 bases from V and 2 bases from J, with 4 bases between. This CDR3 is 11 amino acids long. CDR3 DNA sequence: TGTGCCAGCAGGATAAACACTGAAGCTTTCTTT. Amino acids: CASRINTEAFF.

This sequence joins TRBV7-2 and TRBJ2-7, with 14 bases lining up with TRBD2. V lost 3 bases and J lost 2; bases outside the gene matches: 6. Germline CDR1 SGHTA, CDR2 FQGNSA. CDR3 length equals 17 residues. In DNA form, the CDR3 reads TGTGCCAGCAGCTTGACTAGCGGGGGGGCCCTGACCTACGAGCAGTACTTC. The encoded protein is CASSLTSGGALTYEQYF.

The chain couples TRBV6-5 to TRBJ2-3, with 11 bases identical to TRBD2. CDR3 length: 16 residues. The V segment lost 6 bases and the J segment 5 bases; nucleotides outside the gene matches: 10. Per the germline V gene, CDR1 is MNHEY and CDR2 is SVGAGI. The CDR3 coding sequence is TGTGCCAGCAGCCCTCTATTTAGCGGGGGGGGAGATACGCAGTATTTT. This encodes CASSPLFSGGGDTQYF.

This clonotype was seen only a few times. DNA of the CDR3: TGTGCCACCAAGGTAGGGGCAGACTACGAGCAGTACTTC. Protein product: CATKVGADYEQYF. V and J are TRBV10-3 and TRBJ2-7; weak D call: TRBD1 (5 bases). This CDR3 contains 13 residues. Germline CDR1 ENHRY, CDR2 SYGVKD. Trimming took 10 bases from V and 3 from J, leaving 16 bases between them.

This clonotype has a handful of counts. CDR3 in amino acids: CATSRDAGGTEAFF. The CDR3 DNA follows: TGTGCCACCAGCAGAGATGCCGGTGGCACTGAAGCTTTCTTT. V is TRBV15 and J is TRBJ1-1; the D is unclear. V gave up 0 bases and J gave up 4 bases, with 9 bases separating them. The germline V gene has CDR1 LNHNV and CDR2 YYDKDF (reference sequence). This CDR3 contains 14 residues. The full variable domain, completed using reference TRBV15 and TRBJ1-1, is DAMVIQNPRYQVTQFGKPVTLSCSQTLNHNVMYWYQQKSSQAPKLLFHYYDKDFNNEADTPDNFQSRRPNTSFCFLDIRSPGLGDTAMYLCATSRDAGGTEAFFGQGTRLTVV.